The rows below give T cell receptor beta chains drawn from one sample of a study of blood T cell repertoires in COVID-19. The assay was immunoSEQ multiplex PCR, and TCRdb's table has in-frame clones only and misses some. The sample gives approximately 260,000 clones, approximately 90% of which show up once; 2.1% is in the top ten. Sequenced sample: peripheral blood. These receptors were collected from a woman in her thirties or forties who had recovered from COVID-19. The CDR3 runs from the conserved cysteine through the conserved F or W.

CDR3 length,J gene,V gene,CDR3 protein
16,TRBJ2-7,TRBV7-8,CASSLTDRRISYEQYF
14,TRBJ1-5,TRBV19,CASSLTGGGQPQHF
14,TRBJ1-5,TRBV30,CAWSLDRGNQPQHF
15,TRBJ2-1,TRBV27,CASSPTSLSYNEQFF
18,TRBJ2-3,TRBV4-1,CASSQDRGTSGLTDTQYF
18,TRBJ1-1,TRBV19,CASSTLTRKTGMNTEAFF
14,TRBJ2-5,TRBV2,CASREIGGPGTQYF
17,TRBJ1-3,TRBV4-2,CASSQAWEAISGNTIYF
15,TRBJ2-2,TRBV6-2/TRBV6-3,CASSSGTGNTGELFF
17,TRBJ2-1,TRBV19,CASSISGTSGGYNEQFF
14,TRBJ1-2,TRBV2,CASFLDRGGYGYTF